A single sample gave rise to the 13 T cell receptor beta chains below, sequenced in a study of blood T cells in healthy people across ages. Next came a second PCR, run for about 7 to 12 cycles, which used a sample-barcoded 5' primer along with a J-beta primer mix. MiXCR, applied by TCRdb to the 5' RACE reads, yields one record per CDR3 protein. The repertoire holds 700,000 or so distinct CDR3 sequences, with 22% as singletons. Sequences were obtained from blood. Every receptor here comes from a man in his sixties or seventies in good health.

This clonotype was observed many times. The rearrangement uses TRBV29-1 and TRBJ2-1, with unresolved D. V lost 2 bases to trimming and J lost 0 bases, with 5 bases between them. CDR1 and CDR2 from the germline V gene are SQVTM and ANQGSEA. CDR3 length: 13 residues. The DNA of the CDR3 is TGCAGCGTTGAATCTAGCTCCTACAATGAGCAGTTCTTC. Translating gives CSVESSSYNEQFF.

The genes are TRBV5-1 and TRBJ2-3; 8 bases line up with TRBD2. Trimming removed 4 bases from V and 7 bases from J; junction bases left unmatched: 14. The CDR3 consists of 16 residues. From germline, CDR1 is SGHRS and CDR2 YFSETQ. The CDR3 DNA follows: TGCGCCAGCAGCCCCGTGGTTACGGGGGGGGGTAATACGCAGTATTTT. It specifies CASSPVVTGGGNTQYF.

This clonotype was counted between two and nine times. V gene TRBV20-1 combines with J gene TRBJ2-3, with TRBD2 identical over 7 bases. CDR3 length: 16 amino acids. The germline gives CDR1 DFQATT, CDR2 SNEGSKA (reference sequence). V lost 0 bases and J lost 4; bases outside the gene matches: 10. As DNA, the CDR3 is TGCAGTGCTAGAGACCCCAGCGGGATAGGGTCAGATACGCAGTATTTT. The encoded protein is CSARDPSGIGSDTQYF.

The CDR3, as DNA: TGTGCCAGCAGCCTCCGGGACTTCGACGGCTACACCTTC. It specifies CASSLRDFDGYTF. The gene calls are TRBV6-5 and TRBJ1-2, with D possibly being TRBD1 (5 bases). CDR1 and CDR2 (germline): MNHEY, SVGAGI. The CDR3 contains 13 residues. The V end lost 6 bases, the J end lost 8 bases, and 16 bases lay between the germline ends.

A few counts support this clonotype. CDR3 bases: TGCAGTGCTAGAGATGGGGGTACGAGCACCGGGGAGCTGTTTTTT. It specifies CSARDGGTSTGELFF. The chain links TRBV20-1 to TRBJ2-2; the D gene could be TRBD1 or TRBD2 (5 bases each). With 0 bases removed from V and 4 bases from J, the gap between germline ends came to 12 bases. Germline V lookup: CDR1 DFQATT, CDR2 SNEGSKA (reference sequence). The CDR3 sequence is 15 residues long.

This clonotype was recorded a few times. The CDR3 nucleotides read TGTGCCAGCTCACCACGTGAAAGGGTGGGCCAGCCCCAGCATTTT. It translates to CASSPRERVGQPQHF. V gene TRBV18 combines with J gene TRBJ1-5; D ambiguous. Trimming took 1 base from V and 7 from J, leaving 14 bases between them. CDR3 size: 15 residues. The germline V gene encodes CDR1 KGHSH and CDR2 LQKENI. The variable domain in full, completed from reference TRBV18 and TRBJ1-5, reads NAGVMQNPRHLVRRRGQEARLRCSPMKGHSHVYWYRQLPEEGLKFMVYLQKENIIDESGMPKERFSAEFPKEGPSILRIQQVVRGDSAAYFCASSPRERVGQPQHFGDGTRLSIL.

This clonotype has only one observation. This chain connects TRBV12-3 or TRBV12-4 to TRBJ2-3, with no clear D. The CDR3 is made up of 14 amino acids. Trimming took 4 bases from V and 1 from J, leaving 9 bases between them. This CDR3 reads CASSWLVGTDTQYF. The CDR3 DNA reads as TGTGCCAGCAGTTGGCTCGTGGGCACAGATACGCAGTATTTT.

CDR3 DNA sequence: TGTGCCAGCAGTCGCGGACGGTTCATGGGGGGGGATACGCAGTATTTT. Its translation is CASSRGRFMGGDTQYF. The chain has TRBV27 and TRBJ2-3, with 7 nucleotides matching TRBD2. The CDR3 loop spans 16 amino acids. V was pared by 5 bases and J by 6 bases, with 14 bases of the junction left unmatched. Germline V gene sequence: CDR1 MNHEY, CDR2 SMNVEV (reference sequence).

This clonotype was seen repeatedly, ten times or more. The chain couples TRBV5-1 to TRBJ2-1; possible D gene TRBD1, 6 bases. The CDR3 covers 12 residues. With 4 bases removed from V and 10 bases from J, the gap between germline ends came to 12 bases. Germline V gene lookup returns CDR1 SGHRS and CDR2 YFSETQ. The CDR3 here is CASSNPQGEQFF. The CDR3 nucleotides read TGCGCCAGCAGCAACCCCCAGGGGGAGCAGTTCTTC.

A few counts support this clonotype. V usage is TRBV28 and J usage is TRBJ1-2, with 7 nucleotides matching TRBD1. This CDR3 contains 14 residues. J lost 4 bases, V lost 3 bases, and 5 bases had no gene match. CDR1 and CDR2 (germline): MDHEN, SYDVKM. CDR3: CASSFLRDSYGYTF. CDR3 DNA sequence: TGTGCCAGCAGTTTCCTCCGGGACAGCTATGGCTACACCTTC.

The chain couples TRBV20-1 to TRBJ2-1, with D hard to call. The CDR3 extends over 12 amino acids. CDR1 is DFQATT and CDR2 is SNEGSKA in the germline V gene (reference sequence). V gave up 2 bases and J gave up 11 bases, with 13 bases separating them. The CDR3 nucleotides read TGCAGTGCTAGACCCTCCTTAGGAAAGCAGTTCTTC. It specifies CSARPSLGKQFF.

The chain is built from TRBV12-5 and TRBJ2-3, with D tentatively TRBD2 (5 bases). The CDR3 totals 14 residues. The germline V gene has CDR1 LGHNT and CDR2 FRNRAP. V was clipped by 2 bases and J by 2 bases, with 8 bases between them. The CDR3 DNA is TGTGCTAGTGGTTTGTTAGCGAACACAGATACGCAGTATTTT. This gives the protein CASGLLANTDTQYF.

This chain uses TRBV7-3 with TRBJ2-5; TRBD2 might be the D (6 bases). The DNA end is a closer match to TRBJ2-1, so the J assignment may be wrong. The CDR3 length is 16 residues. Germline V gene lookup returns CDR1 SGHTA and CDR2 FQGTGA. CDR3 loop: CASSPYQRAGLNEQFF. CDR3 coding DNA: TGTGCCAGCAGCCCATACCAGCGGGCGGGCTTAAATGAGCAGTTCTTC.